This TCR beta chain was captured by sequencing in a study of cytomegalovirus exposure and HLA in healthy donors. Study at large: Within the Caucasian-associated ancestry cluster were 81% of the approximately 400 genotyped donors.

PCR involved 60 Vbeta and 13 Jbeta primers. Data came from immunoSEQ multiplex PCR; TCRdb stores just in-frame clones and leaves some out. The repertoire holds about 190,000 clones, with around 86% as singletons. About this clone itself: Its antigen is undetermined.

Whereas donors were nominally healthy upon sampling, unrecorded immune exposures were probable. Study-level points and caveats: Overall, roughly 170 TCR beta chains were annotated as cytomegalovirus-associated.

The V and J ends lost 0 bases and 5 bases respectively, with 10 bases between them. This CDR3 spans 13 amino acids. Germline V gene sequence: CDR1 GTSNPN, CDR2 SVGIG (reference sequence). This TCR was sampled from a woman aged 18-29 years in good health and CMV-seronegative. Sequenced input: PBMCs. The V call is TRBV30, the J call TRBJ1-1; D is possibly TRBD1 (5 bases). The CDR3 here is CAWSVQVETEAFF. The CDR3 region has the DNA TGTGCCTGGAGTGTACAGGTAGAGACTGAAGCTTTCTTT. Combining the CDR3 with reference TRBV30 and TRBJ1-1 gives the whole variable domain SQTIHQWPATLVQPVGSPLSLECTVEGTSNPNLYWYRQAAGRGLQLLFYSVGIGQISSEVPQNLSASRPQDRQFILSSKKLLLSDSGFYLCAWSVQVETEAFFGQGTRLTVV.